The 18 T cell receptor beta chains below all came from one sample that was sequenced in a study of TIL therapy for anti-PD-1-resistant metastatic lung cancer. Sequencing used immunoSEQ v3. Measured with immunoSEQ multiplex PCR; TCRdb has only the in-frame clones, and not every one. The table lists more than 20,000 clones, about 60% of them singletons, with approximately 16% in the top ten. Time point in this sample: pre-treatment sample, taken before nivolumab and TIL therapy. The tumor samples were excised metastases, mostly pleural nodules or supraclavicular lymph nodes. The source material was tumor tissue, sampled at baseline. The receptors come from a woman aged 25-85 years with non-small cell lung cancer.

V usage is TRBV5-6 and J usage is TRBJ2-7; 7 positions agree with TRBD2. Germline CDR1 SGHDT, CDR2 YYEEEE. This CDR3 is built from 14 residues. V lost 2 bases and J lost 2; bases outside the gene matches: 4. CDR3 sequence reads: CASSFGGSPYEQYF. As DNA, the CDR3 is TGTGCCAGCAGCTTCGGCGGGAGTCCCTACGAGCAGTACTTC.

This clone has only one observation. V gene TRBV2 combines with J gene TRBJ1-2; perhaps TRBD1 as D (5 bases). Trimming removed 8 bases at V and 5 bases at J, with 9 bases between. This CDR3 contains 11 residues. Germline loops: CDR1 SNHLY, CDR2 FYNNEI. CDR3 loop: CASWGVYGYTF. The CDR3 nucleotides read TGTGCCAGCTGGGGGGTATATGGCTACACCTTC. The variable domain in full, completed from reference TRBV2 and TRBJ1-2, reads EPEVTQTPSHQVTQMGQEVILRCVPISNHLYFYWYRQILGQKVEFLVSFYNNEISEKSEIFDDQFSVERPDGSNFTLKIRSTKLEDSAMYFCASWGVYGYTFGSGTRLTVV.

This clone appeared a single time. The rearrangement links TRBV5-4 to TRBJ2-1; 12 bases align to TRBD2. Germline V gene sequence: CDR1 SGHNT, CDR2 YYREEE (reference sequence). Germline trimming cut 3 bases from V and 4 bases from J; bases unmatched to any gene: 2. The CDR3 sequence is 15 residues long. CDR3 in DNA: TGTGCCAGCAGCTCTGGACTAGCGGGGTACAATGAGCAGTTCTTC. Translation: CASSSGLAGYNEQFF.

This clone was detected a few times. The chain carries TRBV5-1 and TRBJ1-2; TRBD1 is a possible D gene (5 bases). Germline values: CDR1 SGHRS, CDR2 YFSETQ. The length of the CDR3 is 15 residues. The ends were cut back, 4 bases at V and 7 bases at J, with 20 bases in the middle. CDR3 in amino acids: CASSAAGTVTGGYTF. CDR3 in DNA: TGCGCCAGCAGCGCGGCCGGGACGGTGACGGGTGGCTACACCTTC.

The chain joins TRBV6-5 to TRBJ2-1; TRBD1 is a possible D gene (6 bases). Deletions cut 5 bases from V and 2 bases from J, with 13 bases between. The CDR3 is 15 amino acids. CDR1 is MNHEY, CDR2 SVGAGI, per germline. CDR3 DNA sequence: TGTGCCAGCAGTAAAACCGGGACAACCTACAATGAGCAGTTCTTC. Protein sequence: CASSKTGTTYNEQFF.

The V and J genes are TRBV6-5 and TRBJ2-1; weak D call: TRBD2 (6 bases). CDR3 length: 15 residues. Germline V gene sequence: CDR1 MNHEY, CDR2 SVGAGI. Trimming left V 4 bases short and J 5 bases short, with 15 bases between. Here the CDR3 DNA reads TGTGCCAGCAGTTGGGGATTAGGAGGGGACAATGAGCAGTTCTTC. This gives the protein CASSWGLGGDNEQFF.

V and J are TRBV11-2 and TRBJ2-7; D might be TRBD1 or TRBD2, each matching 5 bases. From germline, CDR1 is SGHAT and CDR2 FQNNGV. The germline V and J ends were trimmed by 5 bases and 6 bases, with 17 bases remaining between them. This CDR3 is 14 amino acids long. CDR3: CASSPGTARAEQYF. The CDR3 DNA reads TGTGCCAGCAGCCCCGGGACCGCTCGGGCCGAGCAGTACTTC.

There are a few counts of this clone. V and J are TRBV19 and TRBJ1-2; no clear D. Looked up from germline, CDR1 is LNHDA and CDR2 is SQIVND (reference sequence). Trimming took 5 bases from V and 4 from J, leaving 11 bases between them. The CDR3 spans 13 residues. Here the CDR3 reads CASSLRDRYGYTF. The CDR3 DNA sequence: TGTGCCAGTAGTCTCCGAGATCGCTATGGCTACACCTTC.

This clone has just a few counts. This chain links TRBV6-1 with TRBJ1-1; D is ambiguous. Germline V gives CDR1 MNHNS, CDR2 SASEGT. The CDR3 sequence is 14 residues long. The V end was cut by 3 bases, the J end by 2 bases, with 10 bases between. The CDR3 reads CASSERGSNTEAFF. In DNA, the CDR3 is TGTGCCAGCAGTGAGAGAGGCAGCAACACTGAAGCTTTCTTT.

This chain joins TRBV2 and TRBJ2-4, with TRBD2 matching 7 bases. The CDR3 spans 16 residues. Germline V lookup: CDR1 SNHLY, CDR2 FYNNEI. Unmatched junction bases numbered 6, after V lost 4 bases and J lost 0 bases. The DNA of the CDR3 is TGTGCCAGCAGTGGGGGGGGAGTTCTAGCCAAAAACATTCAGTACTTC. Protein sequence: CASSGGGVLAKNIQYF.

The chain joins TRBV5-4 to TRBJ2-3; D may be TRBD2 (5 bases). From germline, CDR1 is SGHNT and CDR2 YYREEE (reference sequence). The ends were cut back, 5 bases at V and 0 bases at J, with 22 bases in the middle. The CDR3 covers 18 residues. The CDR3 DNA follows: TGTGCCAGCAGTCCTGGAGGATCGCGCGGAACTAGCACAGATACGCAGTATTTT. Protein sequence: CASSPGGSRGTSTDTQYF. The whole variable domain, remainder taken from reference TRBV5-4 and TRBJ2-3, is ETGVTQSPTHLIKTRGQQVTLRCSSQSGHNTVSWYQQALGQGPQFIFQYYREEENGRGNFPPRFSGLQFPNYSSELNVNALELDDSALYLCASSPGGSRGTSTDTQYFGPGTRLTVL.

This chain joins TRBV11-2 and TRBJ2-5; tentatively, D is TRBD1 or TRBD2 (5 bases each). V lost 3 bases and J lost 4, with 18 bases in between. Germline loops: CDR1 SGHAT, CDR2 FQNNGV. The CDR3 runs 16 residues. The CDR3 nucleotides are TGTGCCAGCAGCTTTGGTGGGACCAACGTCCGAGAGACCCAGTACTTC. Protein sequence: CASSFGGTNVRETQYF. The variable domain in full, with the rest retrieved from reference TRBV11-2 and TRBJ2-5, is EAGVAQSPRYKIIEKRQSVAFWCNPISGHATLYWYQQILGQGPKLLIQFQNNGVVDDSQLPKDRFSAERLKGVDSTLKIQPAKLEDSAVYLCASSFGGTNVRETQYFGPGTRLLVL.

CDR3 DNA sequence: TGTGCCATCAGTTCCAGTGGGACTAGCGGGGGCACAGATACGCAGTATTTT. Encoded protein: CAISSSGTSGGTDTQYF. This chain joins TRBV10-3 and TRBJ2-3, with 13 bases aligning to TRBD2. There are 17 residues in the CDR3. V lost 5 bases to trimming and J lost 1 base; unmatched junction nucleotides: 6. Germline V gene sequence: CDR1 ENHRY, CDR2 SYGVKD.

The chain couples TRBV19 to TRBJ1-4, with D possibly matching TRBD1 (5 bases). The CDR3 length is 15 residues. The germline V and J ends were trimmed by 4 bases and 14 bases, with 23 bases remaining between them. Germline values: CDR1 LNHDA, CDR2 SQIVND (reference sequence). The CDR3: CASSTPGGASGGLFF. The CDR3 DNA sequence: TGTGCCAGTAGTACCCCCGGGGGAGCCAGCGGCGGTCTGTTTTTT.

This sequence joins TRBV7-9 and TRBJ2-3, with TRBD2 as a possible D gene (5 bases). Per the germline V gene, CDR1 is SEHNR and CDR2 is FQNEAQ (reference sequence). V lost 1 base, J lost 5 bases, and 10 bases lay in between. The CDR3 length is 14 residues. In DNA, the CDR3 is TGTGCCAGCAGCTTAGGTGGGAGCGGAGATACGCAGTATTTT. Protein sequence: CASSLGGSGDTQYF.

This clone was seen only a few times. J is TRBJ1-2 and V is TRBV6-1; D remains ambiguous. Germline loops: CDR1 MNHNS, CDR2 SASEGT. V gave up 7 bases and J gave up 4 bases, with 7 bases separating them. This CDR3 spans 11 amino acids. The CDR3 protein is CASTRTYGYTF. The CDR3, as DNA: TGTGCCAGCACCAGGACCTATGGCTACACCTTC.

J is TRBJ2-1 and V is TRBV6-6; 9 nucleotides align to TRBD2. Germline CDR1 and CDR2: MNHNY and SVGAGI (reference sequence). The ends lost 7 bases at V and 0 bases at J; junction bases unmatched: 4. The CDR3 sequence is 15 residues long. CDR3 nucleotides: TGTGCCAGCACACTACTAGCGGGCTCCTACAATGAGCAGTTCTTC. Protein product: CASTLLAGSYNEQFF.

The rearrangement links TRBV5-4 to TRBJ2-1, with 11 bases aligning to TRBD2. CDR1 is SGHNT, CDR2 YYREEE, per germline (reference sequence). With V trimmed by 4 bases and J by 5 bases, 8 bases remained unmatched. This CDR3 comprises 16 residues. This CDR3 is CASSELAGEGDNEQFF. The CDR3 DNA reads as TGTGCCAGCAGCGAACTAGCGGGAGAAGGAGACAATGAGCAGTTCTTC.